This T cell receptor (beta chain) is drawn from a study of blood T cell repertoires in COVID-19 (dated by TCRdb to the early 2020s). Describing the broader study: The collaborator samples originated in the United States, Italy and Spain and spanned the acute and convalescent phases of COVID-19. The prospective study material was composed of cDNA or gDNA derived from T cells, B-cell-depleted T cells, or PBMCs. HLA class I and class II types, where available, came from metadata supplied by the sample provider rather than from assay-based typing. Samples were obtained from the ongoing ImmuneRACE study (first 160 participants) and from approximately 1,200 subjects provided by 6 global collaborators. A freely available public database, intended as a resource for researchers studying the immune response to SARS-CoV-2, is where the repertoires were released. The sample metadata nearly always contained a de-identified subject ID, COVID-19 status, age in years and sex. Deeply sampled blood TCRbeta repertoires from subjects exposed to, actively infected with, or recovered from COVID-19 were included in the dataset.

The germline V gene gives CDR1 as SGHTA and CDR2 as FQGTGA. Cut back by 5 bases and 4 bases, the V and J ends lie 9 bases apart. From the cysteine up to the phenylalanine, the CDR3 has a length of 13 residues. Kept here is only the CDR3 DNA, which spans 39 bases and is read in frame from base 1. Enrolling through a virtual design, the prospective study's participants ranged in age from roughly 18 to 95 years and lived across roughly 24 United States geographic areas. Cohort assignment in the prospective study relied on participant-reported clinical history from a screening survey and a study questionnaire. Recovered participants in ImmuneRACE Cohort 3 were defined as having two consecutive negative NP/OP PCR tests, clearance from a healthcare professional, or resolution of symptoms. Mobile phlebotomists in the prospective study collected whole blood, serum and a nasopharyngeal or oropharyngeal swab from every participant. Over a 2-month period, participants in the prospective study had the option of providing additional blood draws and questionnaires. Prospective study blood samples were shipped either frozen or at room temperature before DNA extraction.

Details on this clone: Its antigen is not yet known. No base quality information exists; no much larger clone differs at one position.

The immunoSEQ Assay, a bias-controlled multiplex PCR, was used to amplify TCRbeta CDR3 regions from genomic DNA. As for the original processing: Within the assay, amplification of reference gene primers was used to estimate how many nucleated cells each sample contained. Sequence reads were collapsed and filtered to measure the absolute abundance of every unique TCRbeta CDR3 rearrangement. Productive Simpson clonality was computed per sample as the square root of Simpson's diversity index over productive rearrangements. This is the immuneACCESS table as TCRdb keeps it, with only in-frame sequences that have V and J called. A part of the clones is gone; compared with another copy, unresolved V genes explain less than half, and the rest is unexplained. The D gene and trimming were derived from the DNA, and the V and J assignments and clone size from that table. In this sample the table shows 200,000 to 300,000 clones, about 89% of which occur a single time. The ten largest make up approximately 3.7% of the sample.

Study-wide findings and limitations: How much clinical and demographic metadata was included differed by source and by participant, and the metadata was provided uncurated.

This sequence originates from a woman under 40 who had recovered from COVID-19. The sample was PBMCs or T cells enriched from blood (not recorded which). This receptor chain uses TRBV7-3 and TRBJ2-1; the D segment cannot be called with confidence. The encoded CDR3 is CASSQTNYNEQFF. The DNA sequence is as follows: TGTGCCAGCAGCCAAACTAATTACAATGAGCAGTTCTTC.